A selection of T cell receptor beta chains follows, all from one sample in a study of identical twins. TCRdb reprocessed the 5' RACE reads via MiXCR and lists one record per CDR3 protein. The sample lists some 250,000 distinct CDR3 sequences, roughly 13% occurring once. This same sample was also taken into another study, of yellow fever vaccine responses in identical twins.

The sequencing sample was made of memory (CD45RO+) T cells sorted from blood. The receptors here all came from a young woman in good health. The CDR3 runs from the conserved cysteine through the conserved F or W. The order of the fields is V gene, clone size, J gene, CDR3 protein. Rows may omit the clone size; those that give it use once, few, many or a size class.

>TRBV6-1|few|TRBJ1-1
CASPGIRDTNTEAFF
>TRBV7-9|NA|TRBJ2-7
CASSPRITTYEQYF
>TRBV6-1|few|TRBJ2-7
CASRGQGGPYEQYF
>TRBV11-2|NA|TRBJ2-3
CASSLFGRSTDTQYF
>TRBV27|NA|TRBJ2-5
CASSILGTSGGRETQYF
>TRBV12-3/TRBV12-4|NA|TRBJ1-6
CASSVSTGGHSPLHF
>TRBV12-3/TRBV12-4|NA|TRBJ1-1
CASSNPGSTEAFF
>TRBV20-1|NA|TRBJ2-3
CSAGTSGSPTDTQYF
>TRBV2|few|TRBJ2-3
CAGGKGGTDTQYF
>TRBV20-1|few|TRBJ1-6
CSASLQGDNSPLHF
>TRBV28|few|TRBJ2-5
CASSFEGTYGAQYF
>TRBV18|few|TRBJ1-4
CASSPDEKLFF
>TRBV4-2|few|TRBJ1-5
CASSQGQGAGNQPQHF
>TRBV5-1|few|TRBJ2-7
CASSPTGTSSYEQYF
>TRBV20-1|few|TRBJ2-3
CSARDLLGRTDTQYF
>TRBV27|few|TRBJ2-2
CASTRHFRGESNTGELFF
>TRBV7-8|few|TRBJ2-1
CASSLMTLERNEQFF
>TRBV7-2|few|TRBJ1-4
CASSRALLTGPEKLFF
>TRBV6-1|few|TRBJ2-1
CASRLRTSGRNEQFF
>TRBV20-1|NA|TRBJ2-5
CSALEGGGTQYF
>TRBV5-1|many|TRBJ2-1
CASSFQGHNEQFF
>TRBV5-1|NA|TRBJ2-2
CASSSGLGVDTGELFF
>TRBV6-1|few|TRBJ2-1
CASSEALTSFDNEQFF
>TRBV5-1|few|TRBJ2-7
CASSSGDLSDEQYF
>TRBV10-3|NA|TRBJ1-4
CAISGTVNEKLFF
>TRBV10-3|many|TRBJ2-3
CAISAGDGSTDTQYF
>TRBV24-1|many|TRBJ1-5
CATSDLRGNQPQHF
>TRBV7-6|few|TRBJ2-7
CASSLTAGGPMYEQYF
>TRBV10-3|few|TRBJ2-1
CAITSSGRVDEQFF
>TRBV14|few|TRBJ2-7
CASSQDPGAREGSYEQYF
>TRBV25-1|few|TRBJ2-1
CASSALTFDEQFF